Presented here are 24 T cell receptor beta chains from one specimen sequenced in a study of cytomegalovirus exposure and HLA in healthy donors. PCR used 60 Vbeta primers and 13 Jbeta primers. The repertoire was sequenced with immunoSEQ multiplex PCR; TCRdb's copy has only in-frame clones and lacks some. Among more than 95,000 clones, approximately 74% were seen once, and the ten largest hold roughly 11%. Sequencing was carried out using PBMCs. These receptors were taken from a woman aged 50 to 65 in good health and CMV-seropositive.

The gene calls are TRBV9 and TRBJ2-3; TRBD2 matches 10 bases. This CDR3 comprises 17 residues. Germline CDR1 and CDR2: SGDLS and YYNGEE. The J segment lost 0 bases and the V segment lost 6 bases, leaving 10 bases of the junction unmatched. The CDR3 bases are TGTGCCAGCAAAAGGCTCGGACTAGCGGATAGCACAGATACGCAGTATTTT. Its translation: CASKRLGLADSTDTQYF.

This clone was recorded a few times. The rearrangement links TRBV5-5 to TRBJ2-7; no reliable D call. CDR3 size: 14 residues. From germline, CDR1 is SGHKS and CDR2 YYEKEE (reference sequence). Trimming cost V 4 bases and J 5 bases, with 16 bases left between them. In DNA form, the CDR3 reads TGTGCCAGCAGCCCGGGTTTTGCCATGAACGAGCAGTACTTC. As protein: CASSPGFAMNEQYF. The whole variable domain, filled in from reference TRBV5-5 and TRBJ2-7, reads DAGVTQSPTHLIKTRGQQVTLRCSPISGHKSVSWYQQVLGQGPQFIFQYYEKEERGRGNFPDRFSARQFPNYSSELNVNALLLGDSALYLCASSPGFAMNEQYFGPGTRLTVT.

The J gene is TRBJ2-4, the V gene TRBV18; the match to TRBD1 covers 8 bases. The ends lost 1 base at V and 8 bases at J; junction bases unmatched: 13. Germline lookup yields CDR1 KGHSH and CDR2 LQKENI. There are 17 residues in the CDR3. In DNA, the CDR3 is TGTGCCAGCTCACCACAAGAGACAGGGGTTAAGCTAGACATTCAGTACTTC. This sequence encodes CASSPQETGVKLDIQYF.

V is TRBV19 and J is TRBJ1-2, with 8 bases matching TRBD1. The CDR3 has 15 amino acids. The germline gives CDR1 LNHDA, CDR2 SQIVND (reference sequence). J was trimmed by 8 bases and V by 5 bases; bases with no gene match: 13. CDR3 amino acids: CASSLGTGLIEGYTF. Written as DNA, the CDR3 is TGTGCCAGTAGTCTGGGGACAGGTTTGATAGAGGGCTACACCTTC.

The rearrangement links TRBV28 to TRBJ2-7, with D tentatively TRBD2 (7 bases). V lost 6 bases and J lost 1, with 16 bases in between. This CDR3 contains 15 residues. Germline V gene sequence: CDR1 MDHEN, CDR2 SYDVKM. CDR3: CASRRAGGQSYEQYF. In DNA form, the CDR3 reads TGTGCCAGCAGACGAGCCGGGGGGCAGTCCTACGAGCAGTACTTC.

The chain is built from TRBV19 and TRBJ1-2; 8 bases agree with TRBD1. Germline CDR1 reads LNHDA; CDR2 reads SQIVND (reference sequence). V was pared by 3 bases and J by 2 bases, with 5 bases of the junction left unmatched. The CDR3 has 15 amino acids. The CDR3: CASSITGGGNYGYTF. CDR3 coding DNA: TGTGCCAGTAGTATCACAGGGGGAGGGAACTATGGCTACACCTTC. Complete variable domain (other parts from reference TRBV19 and TRBJ1-2): DGGITQSPKYLFRKEGQNVTLSCEQNLNHDAMYWYRQDPGQGLRLIYYSQIVNDFQKGDIAEGYSVSREKKESFPLTVTSAQKNPTAFYLCASSITGGGNYGYTFGSGTRLTVV.

The rearrangement joins TRBV30 to TRBJ1-1, with D perhaps matching TRBD1 (6 bases). This CDR3 contains 14 residues. In germline, CDR1 is GTSNPN, CDR2 SVGIG (reference sequence). Between the trimmed V and J ends, which lost 1 base and 7 bases, there was a span of 16 bases. In nucleotides, the CDR3 is TGTGCCTGGAGTGAGGGGGGGGTCGGAAATGAAGCTTTCTTT. This sequence encodes CAWSEGGVGNEAFF.

This clone was seen only once. The CDR3 protein is CASSKYGGDSYEQYV. The CDR3, as DNA: TGTGCCAGCAGCAAGTACGGGGGTGACTCCTACGAGCAGTACGTC. The chain uses TRBV7-2 and TRBJ2-7, with D tentatively TRBD2 (6 bases). The length of the CDR3 is 15 residues. The germline gives CDR1 SGHTA, CDR2 FQGNSA. Deletions cut 5 bases from V and 0 bases from J, with 14 bases between.

This clone was detected only a few times. The genes are TRBV7-2 and TRBJ1-4; TRBD1 matches 10 bases. Trimming removed 5 bases from V and 8 bases from J; junction bases left unmatched: 5. Germline V CDR1 and CDR2: SGHTA, FQGNSA. CDR3 length: 14 residues. CDR3 in DNA: TGTGCCAGCAGCGTGGGACAGGGGCAGGAAAAACTGTTTTTT. Residues: CASSVGQGQEKLFF.

The genes are TRBV10-3 and TRBJ2-2; 14 nucleotides agree with TRBD2. CDR1 and CDR2 (germline): ENHRY, SYGVKD. The length of the CDR3 is 18 residues. Losses at the gene ends were 8 bases for V and 5 bases for J; bases not matched to a gene: 13. The CDR3 coding sequence is TGTGCCATCTCAGAACCGGGACTAGCGGGGGAGGTTACCGGGGAGCTGTTTTTT. Its translation is CAISEPGLAGEVTGELFF.

The V call is TRBV5-1, the J call TRBJ2-5; D is possibly TRBD2 (5 bases). CDR1 and CDR2 (germline): SGHRS, YFSETQ. The CDR3 totals 14 residues. V was trimmed by 0 bases and J by 5 bases, leaving 11 bases between them. The CDR3 region is CASSLAGVRETQYF. The CDR3 coding sequence is TGCGCCAGCAGCTTGGCCGGGGTCAGGGAGACCCAGTACTTC.

The rearrangement joins TRBV4-3 to TRBJ1-5; no clear D. The V end lost 1 base, the J end lost 10 bases, and 17 bases lay between the germline ends. Germline lookup yields CDR1 LGHNA and CDR2 YSLEER. This CDR3 contains 15 residues. This CDR3 reads CASSQGAASVFPQHF. The CDR3 nucleotides read TGCGCCAGCAGCCAAGGGGCAGCCTCCGTTTTTCCCCAGCATTTT.

V usage is TRBV5-1 and J usage is TRBJ2-2, with 10 bases aligning to TRBD1. The CDR3 runs to 17 residues. Germline V gene lookup returns CDR1 SGHRS and CDR2 YFSETQ. The V and J ends lost 4 bases and 1 base, in that order; junction bases with no gene match: 7. The CDR3 region has the DNA TGCGCCAGCAGCAGGGGACAGGGGATTCGGAACACCGGGGAGCTGTTTTTT. This sequence encodes CASSRGQGIRNTGELFF.

J is TRBJ2-2 and V is TRBV10-3; 10 nucleotides align to TRBD1. This CDR3 has 17 residues. Unmatched junction bases numbered 8, after V lost 4 bases and J lost 3 bases. The germline CDR1 and CDR2 sequences are ENHRY and SYGVKD. The CDR3 coding sequence is TGTGCCATCAGTGCAGGGACAGGGGCCTCTGACACCGGGGAGCTGTTTTTT. Amino acids: CAISAGTGASDTGELFF.

CDR3 in DNA: TGTGCCAGCAGCCGCGGCGGACAGACAGAGACCCAGTACTTC. It translates to CASSRGGQTETQYF. V gene TRBV7-2 combines with J gene TRBJ2-5, with D perhaps TRBD1 (6 bases). The CDR3 covers 14 residues. Trimming shortened V by 5 bases and J by 4 bases, and 14 bases separated the two germline ends. Germline V gives CDR1 SGHTA, CDR2 FQGNSA.

The chain recombines TRBV5-1 with TRBJ2-2; TRBD1 aligns across 9 bases. V shed 4 bases and J 4 bases; nucleotides not matched to a gene: 5. The CDR3 runs 15 residues. Per germline, CDR1 SGHRS and CDR2 YFSETQ. The DNA of the CDR3 is TGCGCCAGCAGCGTCGGGACAGGGCCCACCGGGGAGCTGTTTTTT. Translating it yields CASSVGTGPTGELFF.

The gene calls are TRBV30 and TRBJ1-1; the D is unclear. The CDR3 runs to 12 residues. Germline V gene lookup returns CDR1 GTSNPN and CDR2 SVGIG (reference sequence). Trimming stripped 0 bases from V and 6 bases from J, with 8 bases between. The CDR3 spells CAWSVIGPEAFF. Here the CDR3 DNA reads TGTGCCTGGAGTGTAATTGGCCCTGAAGCTTTCTTT.

The chain uses TRBV11-2 and TRBJ1-2; 7 bases align to TRBD1. CDR1 is SGHAT, CDR2 FQNNGV, per germline. Trimming at V came to 4 bases and at J to 5 bases, leaving 10 bases not matched to a gene. The CDR3 is 15 amino acids. The CDR3 DNA follows: TGTGCCAGCAGCTCGCTCCGGGACAGATCATATGGCTACACCTTC. It codes for CASSSLRDRSYGYTF.

The J gene is TRBJ1-6, the V gene TRBV7-6; the match to TRBD1 covers 8 bases. The CDR3 is made up of 19 amino acids. CDR1 is SGHVS and CDR2 is FNYEAQ in the germline V gene. J was trimmed by 0 bases and V by 2 bases; bases with no gene match: 9. The CDR3 sequence: CASSLKVGQASSYNSPLHF. In nucleotides, the CDR3 is TGTGCCAGCAGCTTAAAGGTGGGACAGGCCAGCTCCTATAATTCACCCCTCCACTTT.

The chain couples TRBV19 to TRBJ2-2; D possibly corresponds to TRBD2 (7 bases). The CDR3 is 16 residues long. Germline CDR1 reads LNHDA; CDR2 reads SQIVND (reference sequence). Trimming left V 7 bases short and J 5 bases short, with 20 bases between. In DNA form, the CDR3 reads TGTGCCAGTAACGAGTGGGGGGGCGCTCGGACCGGGGAGCTGTTTTTT. Its protein is CASNEWGGARTGELFF.

The CDR3 DNA follows: TGTGCCAGTAGTATAGGGTGGGGACTAGCCAAAAACATTCAGTACTTC. Its protein is CASSIGWGLAKNIQYF. The chain couples TRBV19 to TRBJ2-4; TRBD2 might be the D (6 bases). Germline CDR1 reads LNHDA; CDR2 reads SQIVND (reference sequence). Trimming shortened V by 1 base and J by 0 bases, and 10 bases separated the two germline ends. The CDR3 totals 16 residues.

The chain has TRBV2 and TRBJ1-1; the match to TRBD1 covers 7 bases. The ends lost 7 bases at V and 5 bases at J; junction bases unmatched: 7. Germline CDR1 and CDR2: SNHLY and FYNNEI. CDR3 length: 13 amino acids. CDR3 region: CASKRGRWTEAFF. The CDR3 DNA is TGTGCCAGCAAAAGGGGGCGTTGGACTGAAGCTTTCTTT.

V usage is TRBV19 and J usage is TRBJ2-5; no definite D call. Matching the DNA end better, TRBJ2-7 makes the J call doubtful. The CDR3 is 14 amino acids. In germline, CDR1 is LNHDA, CDR2 SQIVND (reference sequence). CDR3 amino acids: CASSIDPQSHEQYF. For the CDR3, the DNA is TGTGCCAGTAGTATAGATCCACAGTCACACGAGCAGTACTTC.

The V call is TRBV27, the J call TRBJ2-3, with 9 positions matching TRBD2. The CDR3 covers 16 residues. Germline CDR1 reads MNHEY; CDR2 reads SMNVEV (reference sequence). With 5 bases clipped from V and 1 base from J, the junction kept 7 bases outside the gene matches. Here the CDR3 DNA reads TGTGCCAGCAGTGTACTAGCGGGCGGGGGCACAGATACGCAGTATTTT. This codes for CASSVLAGGGTDTQYF.